Below, 21 T cell receptor beta chains from the same sample are listed, as sequenced in a study of T-cell memory formation after mild COVID-19. A single record per CDR3 protein comes from TCRdb applying MiXCR to the 5' RACE reads. The sample carries 400,000 or so distinct CDR3 sequences, 20% recorded once. Material for sequencing was PBMCs or a T cell subset sorted from them (not recorded which). Receptors were obtained from an adult woman who had mild COVID-19 (a few samples of this study predate the infection). Cell type and time point are not known.

The rearrangement uses TRBV20-1 and TRBJ2-1; TRBD2 matches 14 bases. Germline CDR1 is DFQATT and CDR2 is SNEGSKA (reference sequence). Trimming cost V 1 base and J 1 base; bases outside gene matches: 6. The CDR3 totals 18 residues. CDR3 sequence reads: CSARVGLAGGKSYNEQFF. The CDR3 DNA reads as TGCAGTGCTAGAGTCGGACTAGCGGGGGGAAAGTCCTACAATGAGCAGTTCTTC.

This clonotype was picked up one time. V and J are TRBV15 and TRBJ2-1; no firm D call. Trimming cost V 1 base and J 6 bases, with 13 bases left between them. The CDR3 loop spans 15 amino acids. Germline V gene data show CDR1 as LNHNV and CDR2 as YYDKDF (reference sequence). The CDR3 DNA sequence: TGTGCCACCAGCAGAGCTAGAGGCCCGGGCAATGAGCAGTTCTTC. Its translation: CATSRARGPGNEQFF.

This clonotype was detected only a few times. CDR3 DNA sequence: TGTGCCAGCAGTTTGCGGGTTGAAGCTTTCTTT. It translates to CASSLRVEAFF. The V gene is TRBV12-3 or TRBV12-4, the J gene TRBJ1-1; D gene uncertain. The CDR3 extends over 11 amino acids. Trimming left V 3 bases short and J 7 bases short, with 6 bases between.

The table lists this clonotype with a few counts. The rearrangement uses TRBV20-1 and TRBJ2-3; D is unclear. The germline V gene has CDR1 DFQATT and CDR2 SNEGSKA (reference sequence). V was clipped by 0 bases and J by 2 bases, with 9 bases between them. This CDR3 has 14 amino acids. In DNA form, the CDR3 reads TGCAGTGCTAGAGATAACTTATACACAGATACGCAGTATTTT. It is translated as CSARDNLYTDTQYF.

The chain is built from TRBV9 and TRBJ1-2; D is ambiguous. Germline CDR1 is SGDLS and CDR2 is YYNGEE. V was trimmed by 0 bases and J by 6 bases, leaving 15 bases between them. The CDR3 is 15 amino acids. DNA of the CDR3: TGTGCCAGCAGCGTAGAGGCCCACCTGGCAAATGGCTACACCTTC. Translation: CASSVEAHLANGYTF.

V is TRBV3-1 and J is TRBJ1-5; a possible D gene is TRBD1 (6 bases). Germline V gene data show CDR1 as LGHDT and CDR2 as YNNKEL (reference sequence). This CDR3 has 16 amino acids. V lost 4 bases to trimming and J lost 0 bases, with 13 bases between them. The DNA of the CDR3 is TGTGCCAGCAGCCTAAGGGGGACCGATAGCAATCAGCCCCAGCATTTT. Its protein product is CASSLRGTDSNQPQHF.

The rearrangement links TRBV29-1 to TRBJ2-3, with a weak D call TRBD1 (6 bases). This CDR3 comprises 12 residues. Germline assignment: CDR1 SQVTM and CDR2 ANQGSEA. The ends were cut back, 5 bases at V and 4 bases at J, with 10 bases in the middle. Here the CDR3 DNA reads TGCAGCGTTCGCCCAGGGGCAGATACGCAGTATTTT. It is translated as CSVRPGADTQYF.

This clonotype was recorded at least ten times. The V gene is TRBV5-1, the J gene TRBJ2-1, with D perhaps TRBD1 or TRBD2 (5 bases each). From germline, CDR1 is SGHRS and CDR2 YFSETQ. Trimming took off 2 bases at V and 2 bases at J, with 11 bases between the two ends. The CDR3 spans 15 residues. CDR3 sequence: CASSFYRRPYNEQFF. Here the CDR3 DNA reads TGCGCCAGCAGCTTTTACAGGAGGCCCTACAATGAGCAGTTCTTC.

This chain links TRBV2 with TRBJ1-6; 10 nucleotides align to TRBD1. V dropped 6 bases and J dropped 9; count of bases not matched to a gene: 8. CDR1 is SNHLY and CDR2 is FYNNEI in the germline V gene. The CDR3 sequence is 15 residues long. The CDR3 DNA reads TGTGCCAGCAGGACTCCCGGGACAGGGGTTTCACCCCTCCACTTT. The encoded protein is CASRTPGTGVSPLHF.

The J gene is TRBJ1-4, the V gene TRBV4-2; 7 nucleotides match TRBD1. Trimming at V came to 0 bases and at J to 3 bases, leaving 7 bases not matched to a gene. Per the germline V gene, CDR1 is LGHNA and CDR2 is YNFKEQ. This CDR3 contains 17 residues. CDR3 amino acids: CASSQDLLGQPNEKLFF. In nucleotides, the CDR3 is TGTGCCAGCAGCCAAGATCTCTTGGGACAGCCTAATGAAAAACTGTTTTTT.

This rearrangement joins TRBV30 to TRBJ2-7; either TRBD1 or TRBD2 may supply D (5 bases each). V was shortened by 0 bases and J by 3 bases, with 12 bases between the two germline ends. Germline V gene lookup returns CDR1 GTSNPN and CDR2 SVGIG (reference sequence). The CDR3 loop spans 14 amino acids. The chain's CDR3 is CAWSVLGRSYEQYF. CDR3 bases: TGTGCCTGGAGTGTACTGGGACGGAGCTACGAGCAGTACTTC.

This clonotype was recorded a few times. The CDR3, as DNA: TGTGCCAGCAGCCGTGGGACTAGCGGGAGGGCCTACGAGCAGTACTTC. Residues: CASSRGTSGRAYEQYF. The chain links TRBV12-3 or TRBV12-4 to TRBJ2-7; TRBD2 agrees at 16 bases. The V gene end was trimmed by 6 bases and the J gene end by 2 bases; junction bases not matched to a gene: 4. CDR3 length: 16 residues.

Many counts were recorded for this clonotype. This sequence joins TRBV29-1 and TRBJ1-2; TRBD1 might be the D (5 bases). Trimming stripped 2 bases from V and 3 bases from J, with 13 bases between. Per the germline V gene, CDR1 is SQVTM and CDR2 is ANQGSEA. This CDR3 comprises 14 residues. CDR3 residues: CSVEYGDAHYGYTF. The CDR3 DNA sequence: TGCAGCGTTGAATACGGGGACGCACACTATGGCTACACCTTC.

This clonotype was seen more than once but under ten times. J is TRBJ1-2 and V is TRBV12-3 or TRBV12-4; D gene unclear. This CDR3 is 14 amino acids long. V lost 0 bases and J 4 bases, leaving 9 bases between the germline ends. The CDR3 here is CASSLASLAYGYTF. The CDR3 region has the DNA TGTGCCAGCAGTTTAGCGTCTCTGGCCTATGGCTACACCTTC.

This clonotype was picked up many times. The rearrangement uses TRBV29-1 and TRBJ2-1; D call uncertain. Germline V CDR1 and CDR2: SQVTM, ANQGSEA. V was pared by 4 bases and J by 6 bases, with 13 bases between. The CDR3 runs to 13 residues. The CDR3 bases are TGCAGCGTTGGTAGGGATAAGGCCAATGAGCAGTTCTTC. Translated, it gives CSVGRDKANEQFF.

This clonotype was counted between two and nine times. CDR3 sequence: CASRPGTGDTDTQYF. The CDR3 nucleotides read TGTGCCAGCAGACCCGGGACAGGGGACACAGATACGCAGTATTTT. The chain links TRBV6-1 to TRBJ2-3; TRBD1 aligns across 10 bases. V trimming: 6 bases; J trimming: 2 bases; junction bases outside the gene matches: 5. In germline, CDR1 is MNHNS, CDR2 SASEGT. The CDR3 totals 15 residues.

This clonotype was detected ten times or more. This rearrangement joins TRBV7-2 to TRBJ2-1, with TRBD2 matching 11 bases. Trimming cost V 5 bases and J 4 bases; bases outside gene matches: 4. The germline gives CDR1 SGHTA, CDR2 FQGNSA. The CDR3 has 15 residues. The DNA for the CDR3 is TGTGCCAGCAGCAGTAGCGGGGGGGCTTACAATGAGCAGTTCTTC. Its protein product is CASSSSGGAYNEQFF.

This clonotype was detected only a few times. The chain has TRBV9 and TRBJ1-1, with 9 bases matching TRBD1. CDR1 and CDR2 (germline): SGDLS, YYNGEE. The CDR3 is made up of 12 amino acids. The J segment lost 11 bases and the V segment lost 3 bases, leaving 5 bases of the junction unmatched. The CDR3 here is CASSGDRGNAFF. The CDR3 coding sequence is TGTGCCAGCAGCGGCGACAGGGGGAATGCTTTCTTT. The whole variable domain, remainder taken from reference TRBV9 and TRBJ1-1, is DSGVTQTPKHLITATGQRVTLRCSPRSGDLSVYWYQQSLDQGLQFLIQYYNGEERAKGNILERFSAQQFPDLHSELNLSSLELGDSALYFCASSGDRGNAFFGQGTRLTVV.

In its sample, this clonotype was seen many times. The CDR3 reads CSARDLGGESYEQYF. CDR3 nucleotides: TGCAGTGCTAGAGATCTGGGGGGAGAATCCTACGAGCAGTACTTC. This sequence joins TRBV20-1 and TRBJ2-7, with D maybe TRBD2 (6 bases). The CDR3 extends over 15 amino acids. Germline-derived CDR1 and CDR2 are DFQATT and SNEGSKA (reference sequence). The germline V and J ends were trimmed by 0 bases and 1 base, with 13 bases remaining between them.

The genes are TRBV7-9 and TRBJ1-2, with 7 bases that match TRBD1. The CDR3 is 14 amino acids. Per germline, CDR1 SEHNR and CDR2 FQNEAQ (reference sequence). V was pared by 2 bases and J by 4 bases, with 4 bases of the junction left unmatched. This chain's CDR3 is CASSLSRDSYGYTF. The CDR3 bases are TGTGCCAGCAGCTTATCCCGGGACAGCTATGGCTACACCTTC.

The V and J genes are TRBV5-1 and TRBJ1-1; 9 bases align to TRBD1. J lost 11 bases, V lost 1 base, and 3 bases had no gene match. CDR1 and CDR2 (germline): SGHRS, YFSETQ. This CDR3 is 12 amino acids long. Here the CDR3 reads CASSLSTGGAFF. The DNA for the CDR3 is TGCGCCAGCAGCTTGTCGACAGGGGGGGCTTTCTTT.